This T cell receptor beta chain was identified in a study of blood T cell repertoires in COVID-19. Study details: From the United States, Italy and Spain came samples of acute and convalescent COVID-19. PBMCs, B-cell-depleted T cells, or T cells were the source of the cDNA or gDNA that made up the material.

Germline V gives CDR1 SGHDN, CDR2 FVKESK. The CDR3 has 16 amino acids. J was trimmed by 5 bases and V by 1 base; bases with no gene match: 9. In the original workflow: From reference gene primer amplification, estimates of nucleated cell counts were derived. Sequencing was performed with immunoSEQ multiplex PCR; in TCRdb, only in-frame clones are kept and a portion is missing. That table supplies the V and J calls and clone size; D and trimming were determined from the DNA. This table holds around 60,000 clones, roughly 87% found once. This clone came up once. The TCR comes from a man aged 45-60 years with active COVID-19. The chain is built from TRBV14 and TRBJ2-3; TRBD2 matches 7 bases. Sequencing was performed on peripheral blood. CDR3 sequence (DNA): TGTGCCAGCAGCCAAGGCGGGGGATACAGGAAAGATACGCAGTATTTT. Translating gives CASSQGGGYRKDTQYF.